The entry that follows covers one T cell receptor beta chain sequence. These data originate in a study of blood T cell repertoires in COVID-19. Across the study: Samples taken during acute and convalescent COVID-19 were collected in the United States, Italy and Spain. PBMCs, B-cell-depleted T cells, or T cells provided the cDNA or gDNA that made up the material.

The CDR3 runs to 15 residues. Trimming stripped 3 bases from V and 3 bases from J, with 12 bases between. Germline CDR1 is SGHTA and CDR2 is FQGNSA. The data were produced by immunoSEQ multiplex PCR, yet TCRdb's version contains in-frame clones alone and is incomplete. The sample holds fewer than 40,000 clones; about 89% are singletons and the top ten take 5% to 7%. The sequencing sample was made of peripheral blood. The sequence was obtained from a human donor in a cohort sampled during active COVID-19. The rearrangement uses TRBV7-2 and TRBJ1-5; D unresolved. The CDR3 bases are TGTGCCAGCAGCTTCGGTAGTGGACTCAATCAGCCCCAGCATTTT. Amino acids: CASSFGSGLNQPQHF.